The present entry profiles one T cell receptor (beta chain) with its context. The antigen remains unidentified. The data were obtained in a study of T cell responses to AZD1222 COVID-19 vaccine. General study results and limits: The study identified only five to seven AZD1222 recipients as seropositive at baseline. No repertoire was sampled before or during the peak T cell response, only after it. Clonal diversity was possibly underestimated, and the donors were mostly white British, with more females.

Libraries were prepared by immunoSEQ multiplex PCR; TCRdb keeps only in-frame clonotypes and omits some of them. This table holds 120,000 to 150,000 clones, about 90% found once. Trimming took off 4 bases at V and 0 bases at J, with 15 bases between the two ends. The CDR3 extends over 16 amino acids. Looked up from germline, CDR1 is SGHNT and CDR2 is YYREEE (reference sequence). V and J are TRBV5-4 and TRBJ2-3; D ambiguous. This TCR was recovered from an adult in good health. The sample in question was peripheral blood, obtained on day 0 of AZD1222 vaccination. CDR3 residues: CASSPGPWGSTDTQYF. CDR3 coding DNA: TGTGCCAGCAGCCCCGGGCCCTGGGGTAGCACAGATACGCAGTATTTT.